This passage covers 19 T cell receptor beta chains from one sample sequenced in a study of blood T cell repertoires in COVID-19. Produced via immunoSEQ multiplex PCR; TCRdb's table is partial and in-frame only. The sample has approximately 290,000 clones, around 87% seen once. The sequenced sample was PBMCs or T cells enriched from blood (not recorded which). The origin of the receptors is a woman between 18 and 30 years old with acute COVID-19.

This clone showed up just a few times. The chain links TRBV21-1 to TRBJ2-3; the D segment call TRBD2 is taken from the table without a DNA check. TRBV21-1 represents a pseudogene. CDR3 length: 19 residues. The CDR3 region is CASSIYLLAGGPTWNTQYF. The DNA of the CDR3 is TGTGCCAGCAGCATCTACTTGCTAGCGGGAGGGCCGACCTGGAATACGCAGTATTTT.

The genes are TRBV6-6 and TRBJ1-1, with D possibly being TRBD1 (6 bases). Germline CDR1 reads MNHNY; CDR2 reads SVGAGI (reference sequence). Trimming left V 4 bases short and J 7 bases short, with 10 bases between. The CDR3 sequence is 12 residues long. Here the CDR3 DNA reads TGTGCCAGCAGTTTAAGAGGGGGTGAAGCTTTCTTT. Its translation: CASSLRGGEAFF.

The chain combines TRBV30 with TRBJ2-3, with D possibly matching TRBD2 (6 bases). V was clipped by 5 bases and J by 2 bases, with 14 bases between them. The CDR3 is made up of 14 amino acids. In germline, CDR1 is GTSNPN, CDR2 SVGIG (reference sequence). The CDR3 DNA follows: TGTGCCTGGGGGCTGGCGGGAAACACAGATACGCAGTATTTT. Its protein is CAWGLAGNTDTQYF.

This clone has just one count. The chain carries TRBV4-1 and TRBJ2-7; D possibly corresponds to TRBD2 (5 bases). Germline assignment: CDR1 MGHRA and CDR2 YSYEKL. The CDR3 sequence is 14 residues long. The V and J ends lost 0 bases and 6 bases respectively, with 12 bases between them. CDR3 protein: CASSQDTGVGEQYF. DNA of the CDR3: TGCGCCAGCAGCCAAGATACCGGGGTCGGCGAGCAGTACTTC.

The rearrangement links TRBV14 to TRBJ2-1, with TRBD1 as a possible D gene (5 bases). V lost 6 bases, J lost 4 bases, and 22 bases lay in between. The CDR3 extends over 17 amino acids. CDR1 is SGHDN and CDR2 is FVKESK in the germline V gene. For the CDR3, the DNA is TGTGCCAGCAGTCCCTTTACGGGTATGACAGAGTACAATGAGCAGTTCTTC. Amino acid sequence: CASSPFTGMTEYNEQFF. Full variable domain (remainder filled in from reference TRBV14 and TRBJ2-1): EAGVTQFPSHSVIEKGQTVTLRCDPISGHDNLYWYRRVMGKEIKFLLHFVKESKQDESGMPNNRFLAERTGGTYSTLKVQPAELEDSGVYFCASSPFTGMTEYNEQFFGPGTRLTVL.

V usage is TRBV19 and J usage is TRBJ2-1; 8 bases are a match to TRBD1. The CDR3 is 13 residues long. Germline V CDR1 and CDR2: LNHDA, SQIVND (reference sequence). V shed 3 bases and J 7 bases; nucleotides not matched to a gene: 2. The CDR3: CASSIRQGNEQFF. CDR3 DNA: TGTGCCAGTAGTATTAGACAGGGGAATGAGCAGTTCTTC.

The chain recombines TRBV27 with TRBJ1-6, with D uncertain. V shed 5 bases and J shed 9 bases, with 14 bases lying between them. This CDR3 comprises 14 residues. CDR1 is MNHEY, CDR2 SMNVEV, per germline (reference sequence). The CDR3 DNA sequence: TGTGCCAGCAGTCCCCGCAACGGTGGTTCACCCCTCCACTTT. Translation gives CASSPRNGGSPLHF.

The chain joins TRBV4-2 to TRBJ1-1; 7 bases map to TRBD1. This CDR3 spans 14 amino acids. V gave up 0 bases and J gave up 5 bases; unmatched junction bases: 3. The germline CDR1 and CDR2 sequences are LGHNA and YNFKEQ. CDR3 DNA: TGTGCCAGCAGCCAAGACAAGGGGGCAACTGAAGCTTTCTTT. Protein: CASSQDKGATEAFF.

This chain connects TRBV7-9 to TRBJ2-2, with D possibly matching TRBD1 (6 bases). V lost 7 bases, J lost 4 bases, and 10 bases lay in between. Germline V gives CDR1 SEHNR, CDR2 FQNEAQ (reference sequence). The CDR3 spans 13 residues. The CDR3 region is CASNEGGTGELFF. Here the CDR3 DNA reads TGTGCCAGCAACGAAGGGGGCACCGGGGAGCTGTTTTTT.

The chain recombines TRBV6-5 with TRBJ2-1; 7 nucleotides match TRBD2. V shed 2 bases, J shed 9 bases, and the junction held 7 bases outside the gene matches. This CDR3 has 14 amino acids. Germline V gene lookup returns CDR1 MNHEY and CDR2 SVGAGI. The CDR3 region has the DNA TGTGCCAGCAGTTACGGACTAGGCCACAGTGAGCAGTTCTTC. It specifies CASSYGLGHSEQFF.

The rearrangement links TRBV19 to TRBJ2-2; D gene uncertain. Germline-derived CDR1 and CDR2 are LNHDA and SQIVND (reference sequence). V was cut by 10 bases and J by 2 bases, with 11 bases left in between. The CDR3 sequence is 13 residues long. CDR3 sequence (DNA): TGTGCCATAAGACAACGAAACACCGGGGAGCTGTTTTTT. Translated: CAIRQRNTGELFF.

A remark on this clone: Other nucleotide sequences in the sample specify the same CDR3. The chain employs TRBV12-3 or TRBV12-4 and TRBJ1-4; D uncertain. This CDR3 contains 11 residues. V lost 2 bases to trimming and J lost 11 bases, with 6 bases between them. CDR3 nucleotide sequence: TGTGCCAGCAGTTTAAGGGAGAAACTGTTTTTT. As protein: CASSLREKLFF.

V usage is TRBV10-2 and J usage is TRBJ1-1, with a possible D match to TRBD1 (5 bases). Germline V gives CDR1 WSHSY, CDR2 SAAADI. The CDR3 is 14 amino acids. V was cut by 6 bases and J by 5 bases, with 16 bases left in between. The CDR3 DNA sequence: TGCGCCAGCAGAGGGCGGGCTGGGGGGACTGAAGCTTTCTTT. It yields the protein CASRGRAGGTEAFF.

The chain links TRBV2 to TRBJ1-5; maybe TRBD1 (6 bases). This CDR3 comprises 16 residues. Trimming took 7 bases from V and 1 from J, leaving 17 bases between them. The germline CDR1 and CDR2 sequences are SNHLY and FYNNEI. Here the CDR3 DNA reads TGTGCCAGCACAGGGGATAGGCGCGTGAGCAATCAGCCCCAGCATTTT. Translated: CASTGDRRVSNQPQHF.

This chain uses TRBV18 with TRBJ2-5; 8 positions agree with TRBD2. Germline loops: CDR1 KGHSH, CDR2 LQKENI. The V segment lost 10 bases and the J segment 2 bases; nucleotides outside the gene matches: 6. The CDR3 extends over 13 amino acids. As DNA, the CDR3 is TGTGCCACATCCGGGGGGGTACAAGAGACCCAGTACTTC. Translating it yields CATSGGVQETQYF.

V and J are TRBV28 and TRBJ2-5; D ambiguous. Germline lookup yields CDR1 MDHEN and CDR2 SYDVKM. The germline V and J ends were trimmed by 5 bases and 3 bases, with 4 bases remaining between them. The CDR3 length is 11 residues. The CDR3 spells CASSVKETQYF. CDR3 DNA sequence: TGTGCCAGCAGTGTAAAAGAGACCCAGTACTTC.

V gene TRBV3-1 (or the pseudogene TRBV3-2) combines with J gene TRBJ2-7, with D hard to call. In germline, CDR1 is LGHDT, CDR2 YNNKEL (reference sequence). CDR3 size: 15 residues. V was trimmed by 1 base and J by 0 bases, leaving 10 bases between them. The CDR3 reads CASSQGTWSSYEQYF. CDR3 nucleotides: TGTGCCAGCAGCCAAGGTACTTGGAGCTCCTACGAGCAGTACTTC.

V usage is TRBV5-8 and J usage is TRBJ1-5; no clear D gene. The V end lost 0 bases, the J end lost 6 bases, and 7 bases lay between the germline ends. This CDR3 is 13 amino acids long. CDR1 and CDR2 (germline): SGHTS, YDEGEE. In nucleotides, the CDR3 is TGTGCCAGCAGCTTGGTTTCGTTTCAGCCCCAGCATTTT. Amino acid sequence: CASSLVSFQPQHF.

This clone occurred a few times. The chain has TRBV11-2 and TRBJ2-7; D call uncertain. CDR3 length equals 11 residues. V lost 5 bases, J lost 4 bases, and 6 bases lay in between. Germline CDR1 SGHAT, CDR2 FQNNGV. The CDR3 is CASSPRYEQYF. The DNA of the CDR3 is TGTGCCAGCAGCCCCCGGTACGAGCAGTACTTC.